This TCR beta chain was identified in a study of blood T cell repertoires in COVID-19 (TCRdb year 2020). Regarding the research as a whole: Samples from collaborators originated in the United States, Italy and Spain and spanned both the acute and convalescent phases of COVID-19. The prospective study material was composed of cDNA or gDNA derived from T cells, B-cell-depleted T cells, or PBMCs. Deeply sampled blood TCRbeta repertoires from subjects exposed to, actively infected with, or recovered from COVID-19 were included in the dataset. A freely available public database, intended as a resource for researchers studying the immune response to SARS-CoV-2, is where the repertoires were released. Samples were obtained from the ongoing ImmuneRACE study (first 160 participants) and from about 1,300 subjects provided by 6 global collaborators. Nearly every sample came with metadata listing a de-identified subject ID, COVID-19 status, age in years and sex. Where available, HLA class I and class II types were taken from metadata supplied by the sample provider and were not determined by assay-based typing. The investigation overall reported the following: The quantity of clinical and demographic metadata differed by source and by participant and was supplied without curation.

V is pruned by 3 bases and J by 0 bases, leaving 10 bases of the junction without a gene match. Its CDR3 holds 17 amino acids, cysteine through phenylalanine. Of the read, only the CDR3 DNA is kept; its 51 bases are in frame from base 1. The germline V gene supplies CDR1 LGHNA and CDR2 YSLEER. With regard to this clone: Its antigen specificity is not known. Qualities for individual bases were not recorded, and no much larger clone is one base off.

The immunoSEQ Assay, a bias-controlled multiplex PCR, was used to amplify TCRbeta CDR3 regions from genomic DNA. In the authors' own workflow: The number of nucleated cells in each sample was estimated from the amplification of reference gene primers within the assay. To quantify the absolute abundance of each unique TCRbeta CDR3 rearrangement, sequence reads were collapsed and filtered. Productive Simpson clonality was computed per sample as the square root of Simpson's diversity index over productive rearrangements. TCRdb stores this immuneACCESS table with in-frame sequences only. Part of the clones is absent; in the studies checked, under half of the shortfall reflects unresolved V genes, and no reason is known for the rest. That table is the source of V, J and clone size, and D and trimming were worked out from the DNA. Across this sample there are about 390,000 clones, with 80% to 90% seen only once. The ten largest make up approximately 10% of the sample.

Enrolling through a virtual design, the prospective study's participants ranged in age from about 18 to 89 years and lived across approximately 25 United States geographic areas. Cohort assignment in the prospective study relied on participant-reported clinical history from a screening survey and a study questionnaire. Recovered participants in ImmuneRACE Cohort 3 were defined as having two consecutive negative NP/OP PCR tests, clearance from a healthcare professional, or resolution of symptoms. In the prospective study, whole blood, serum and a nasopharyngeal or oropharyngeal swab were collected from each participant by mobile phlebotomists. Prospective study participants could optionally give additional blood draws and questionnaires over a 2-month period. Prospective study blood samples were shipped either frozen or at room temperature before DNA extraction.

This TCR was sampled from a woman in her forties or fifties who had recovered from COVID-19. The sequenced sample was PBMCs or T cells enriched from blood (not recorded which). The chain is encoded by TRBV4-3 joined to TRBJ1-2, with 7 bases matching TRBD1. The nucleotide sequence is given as TGCGCCAGCAGCCAGACCGGGACAGAACTTACTAACTATGGCTACACCTTC. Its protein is CASSQTGTELTNYGYTF.